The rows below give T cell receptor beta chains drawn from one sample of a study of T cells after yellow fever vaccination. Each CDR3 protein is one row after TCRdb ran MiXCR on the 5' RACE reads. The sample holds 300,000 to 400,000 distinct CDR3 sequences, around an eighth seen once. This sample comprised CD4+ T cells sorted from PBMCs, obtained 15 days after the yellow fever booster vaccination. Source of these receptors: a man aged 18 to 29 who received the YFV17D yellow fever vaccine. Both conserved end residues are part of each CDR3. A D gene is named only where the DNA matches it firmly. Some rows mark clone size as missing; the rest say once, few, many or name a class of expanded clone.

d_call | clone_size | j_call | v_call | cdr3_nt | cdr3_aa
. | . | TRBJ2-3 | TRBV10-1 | TGCGCCAGCAGTGATATCCGGGGGACGCAGTATTTT | CASSDIRGTQYF
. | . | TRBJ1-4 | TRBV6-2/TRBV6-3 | TGTGCCAGCAGTTACTCGAAGAACAGGAATGATGAAAAACTGTTTTTT | CASSYSKNRNDEKLFF
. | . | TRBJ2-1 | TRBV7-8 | TGTGCCAGCAGCTTATTGAGGGGCTACAATGAGCAGTTCTTC | CASSLLRGYNEQFF
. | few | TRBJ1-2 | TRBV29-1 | TGCAGCGTTGGACAGTTCGATGGCTACACCTTC | CSVGQFDGYTF
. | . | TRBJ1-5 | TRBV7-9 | TGTGCCAGCAGCTTAGGGGGGACCCTCCGGGGCCAGGGAGAATACAGCAATCAGCCCCAGCATTTT | CASSLGGTLRGQGEYSNQPQHF
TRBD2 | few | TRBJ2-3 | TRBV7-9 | TGTGCCAGCAGCTTAATGAGCGGGGGCCCAGATACGCAGTATTTT | CASSLMSGGPDTQYF
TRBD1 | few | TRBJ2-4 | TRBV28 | TGTGCCAGCAGCGACTCGGCAGGGGGAAACATTCAGTACTTC | CASSDSAGGNIQYF
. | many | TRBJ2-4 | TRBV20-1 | TGCAGTGCTACGGCGCTAGCCAAAAACATTCAGTACTTC | CSATALAKNIQYF
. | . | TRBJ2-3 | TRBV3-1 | TGTGCCAGCAGCCTAGGTATTTTCGCAGATACGCAGTATTTT | CASSLGIFADTQYF
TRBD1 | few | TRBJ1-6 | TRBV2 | TGTGCCAGCAGTTCACCCATACGACAGGGAAATTCACCCCTCCACTTT | CASSSPIRQGNSPLHF
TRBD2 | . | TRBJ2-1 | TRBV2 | TGTGCCAGCAGCGGTAGCGGGACGGGCTCCTACAATGAGCAGTTCTTC | CASSGSGTGSYNEQFF
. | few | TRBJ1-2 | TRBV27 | TGTGCCAGCAGTTCTCACTTAGGTTCTAACTATGGCTACACCTTC | CASSSHLGSNYGYTF
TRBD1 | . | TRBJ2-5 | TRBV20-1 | TGCAGTGCCACCTCGACAGGGCTCCAAGAGACCCAGTACTTC | CSATSTGLQETQYF
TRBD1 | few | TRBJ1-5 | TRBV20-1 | TGCAGTGCTGGAGGGGGCAAGTCCGGGTTTCAGCCCCAGCATTTT | CSAGGGKSGFQPQHF
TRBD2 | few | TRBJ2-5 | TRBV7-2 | TGTGCCAGCAGCTTTACCGGGGGGGAAGAGACCCAGTACTTC | CASSFTGGEETQYF
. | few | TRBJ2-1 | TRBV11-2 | TGTGCCAGCAGCTTCGACTCCGGACTAAGGTACAATGAGCAGTTCTTC | CASSFDSGLRYNEQFF
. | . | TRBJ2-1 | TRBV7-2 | TGTGCCAGCACGCCCTGGACGGGAACCTTCCGCGAGCAGTTCTTC | CASTPWTGTFREQFF
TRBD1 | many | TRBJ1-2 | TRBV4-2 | TGTGCCAGCAGCCAAGATGCGGACAGGGACTATGGCTACACCTTC | CASSQDADRDYGYTF
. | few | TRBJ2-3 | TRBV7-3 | TGTGCCAGCAGCTTAAGCCCCAGAGATACGCAGTATTTT | CASSLSPRDTQYF
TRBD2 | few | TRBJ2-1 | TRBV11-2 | TGTGCCAGCAGCTTGAACAGCGGGGGGTACAATGAGCAGTTCTTC | CASSLNSGGYNEQFF
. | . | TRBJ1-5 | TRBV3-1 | TGTGCCAGCAGCCTCGGGATGGGTCAGCCCCAGCATTTT | CASSLGMGQPQHF
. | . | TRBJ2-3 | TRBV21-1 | TGTGCCAGCAGCAAAGGGGGGGACAGTTACACAGATACGCAGTATTTT | CASSKGGDSYTDTQYF
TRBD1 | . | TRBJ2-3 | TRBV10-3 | TGTGCCATCAAACTGGACGACAGGGTCACAGATACGCAGTATTTT | CAIKLDDRVTDTQYF
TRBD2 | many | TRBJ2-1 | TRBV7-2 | TGTGCCAGCAGCTTAGGGGCGGGACTAGCGGGTAATGAGCAGTTCTTC | CASSLGAGLAGNEQFF
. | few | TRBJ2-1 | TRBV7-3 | TGTGCCAGCAGCTCCTACCGGGTGCCCTACAATGAGCAGTTCTTC | CASSSYRVPYNEQFF
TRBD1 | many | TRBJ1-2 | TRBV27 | TGTGCCAGCAGTGCGACAGGGGACTATGGCTACACCTTC | CASSATGDYGYTF
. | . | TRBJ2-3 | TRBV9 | TGTGCCAGCAGCGGCGGAAGGTATAATACGCAGTATTTT | CASSGGRYNTQYF
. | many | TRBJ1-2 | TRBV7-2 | TGTGCCAGCAGCCCCCGAGGGCAGCTCGGCTACACCTTC | CASSPRGQLGYTF
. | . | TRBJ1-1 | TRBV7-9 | TGTGCCAGCAGCCGGGACACTCAGCGTGAAGCTTTCTTT | CASSRDTQREAFF
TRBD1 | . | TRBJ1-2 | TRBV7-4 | TGTGCCAGCACAAGCCTCGGACAGGGGGCGAAGGATGGCTACACCTTC | CASTSLGQGAKDGYTF
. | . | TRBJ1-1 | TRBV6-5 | TGTGCCAGCAGTTACGAGGGCAGCACTGAAGCTTTCTTT | CASSYEGSTEAFF
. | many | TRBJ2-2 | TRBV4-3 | TGCGCCAGCAGCCAAGGTTGGAGGACCGGGGAGCTGTTTTTT | CASSQGWRTGELFF
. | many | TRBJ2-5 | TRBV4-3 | TGCGCCAGCAGCCAAGATCCCCTGGTAATGGAGACCCAGTACTTC | CASSQDPLVMETQYF
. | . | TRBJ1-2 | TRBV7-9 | TGTGCCAGCAGCTCCCAGGGCCCCGGGGACTTC | CASSSQGPGDF
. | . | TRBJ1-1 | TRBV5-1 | TGCGCCAGCAGCCTTTGGACAGCCAACACTGAAGCTTTCTTT | CASSLWTANTEAFF
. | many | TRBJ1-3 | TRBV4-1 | TGCGCCAGCAGCTTTCGGGTGCTAACTGGAAACACCATATATTTT | CASSFRVLTGNTIYF
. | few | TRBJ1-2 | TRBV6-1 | TGTGCCGTCCGGAGGGTAGGGGCGAACTATGGCTACACCTTC | CAVRRVGANYGYTF
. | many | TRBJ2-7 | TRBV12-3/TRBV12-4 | TGTGCCAGCAGTTTGGGGAGCCCGGCCTACGAGCAGTACTTC | CASSLGSPAYEQYF
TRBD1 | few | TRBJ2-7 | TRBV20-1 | TGCAGTGTGCCGGGACAGGGTATTGTGGAGCAGTACTTC | CSVPGQGIVEQYF
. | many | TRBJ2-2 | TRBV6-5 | TGTGCCAGCAGTTCCCGTAGTGGCACCGGGGAGCTGTTTTTT | CASSSRSGTGELFF
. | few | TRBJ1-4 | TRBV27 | TGTGCCAGCAGTTTTTGGCAGGGGACCAAAAATGAAAAACTGTTTTTT | CASSFWQGTKNEKLFF
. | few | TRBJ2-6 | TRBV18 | TGTGCCAGCTCACTAGGGGAGACAGGCTCTGGGGCCAACGTCCTGACTTTC | CASSLGETGSGANVLTF
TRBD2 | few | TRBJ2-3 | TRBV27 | TGTGCCAGCAGTTACCAGCGGGGGGCCGGGTCAGATACGCAGTATTTT | CASSYQRGAGSDTQYF
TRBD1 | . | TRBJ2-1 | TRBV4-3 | TGCGCCAGCAGGAAGGGGGGACAGGGGGCTGGCTACAATGAGCAGTTCTTC | CASRKGGQGAGYNEQFF
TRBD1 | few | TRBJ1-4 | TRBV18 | TGTGCCAGCTCACCAGCCGGGACAGTAAATGAAAAACTGTTTTTT | CASSPAGTVNEKLFF
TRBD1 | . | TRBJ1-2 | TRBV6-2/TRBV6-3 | TGTGCCAGCACCACGGGACAGGGTAATGGCTACACCTTC | CASTTGQGNGYTF